These T cell receptor beta chains were read from a single sample in a study of naive and memory T cell subsets. TCRdb recomputed calls from the UMI-ligation and nested PCR reads with MiXCR, one row per CDR3 protein. The data hold tens of thousands of distinct CDR3 sequences, with about 10% observed a single time. Input material: effector memory CD4+ T cells from blood. These receptor sequences come from a human donor in good health. The CDR3 runs from the conserved cysteine through the conserved F or W. Each record gives: V gene, CDR3 protein.

v_gene: TRBV6-2/TRBV6-3; CDR3aa: CAAGRTGSSTEAFF
v_gene: TRBV12-3/TRBV12-4; CDR3aa: CASTATGRITEAFF
v_gene: TRBV12-3/TRBV12-4; CDR3aa: CASSLRRPGELFF
v_gene: TRBV5-6; CDR3aa: CASSLANRGTGLNTEAFF
v_gene: TRBV6-6; CDR3aa: CASRKGGLTDTQYF
v_gene: TRBV7-2; CDR3aa: CASSLGWGDRGNTIYF
v_gene: TRBV30; CDR3aa: CAWSVEGLRGETQYF
v_gene: TRBV29-1; CDR3aa: CSLTPDSLGTQYF
v_gene: TRBV7-2; CDR3aa: CASSLVSTGNSGANVLTF
v_gene: TRBV12-3/TRBV12-4; CDR3aa: CARSFGQGGNTIYF
v_gene: TRBV24-1; CDR3aa: CAIQGLAVGAEQFF
v_gene: TRBV12-3/TRBV12-4; CDR3aa: CASSFGGLNTEAFF
v_gene: TRBV12-3/TRBV12-4; CDR3aa: CASSLGWGDSSPLHF
v_gene: TRBV20-1; CDR3aa: CSARRDGRTNEQYF
v_gene: TRBV7-9; CDR3aa: CASSLMGSGNTIYF
v_gene: TRBV7-2; CDR3aa: CASSKGPLNEQYF
v_gene: TRBV20-1; CDR3aa: CSASGSSYNSPLHF
v_gene: TRBV2; CDR3aa: CASSRQGPPLNTEAFF
v_gene: TRBV30; CDR3aa: CAWSVPGAYSDQPQHF
v_gene: TRBV29-1; CDR3aa: CSVRATNEQFF
v_gene: TRBV10-3; CDR3aa: CAISGLASSTDTQYF
v_gene: TRBV15; CDR3aa: CATSRAYSVNTEAFF
v_gene: TRBV4-2; CDR3aa: CASSQEGRPGTEAFF